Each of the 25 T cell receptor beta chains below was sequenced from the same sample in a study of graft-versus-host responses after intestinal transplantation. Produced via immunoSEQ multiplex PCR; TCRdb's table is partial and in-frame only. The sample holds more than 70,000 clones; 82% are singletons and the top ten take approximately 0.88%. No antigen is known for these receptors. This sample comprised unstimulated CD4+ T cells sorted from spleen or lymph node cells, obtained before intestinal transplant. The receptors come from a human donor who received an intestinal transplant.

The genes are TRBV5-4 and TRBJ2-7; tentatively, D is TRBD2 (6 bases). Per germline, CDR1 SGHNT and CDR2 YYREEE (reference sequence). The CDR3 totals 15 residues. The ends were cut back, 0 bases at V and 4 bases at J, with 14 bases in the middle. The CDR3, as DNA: TGTGCCAGCAGCTTGGGGCCGGGACTCCAATACGAGCAGTACTTC. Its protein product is CASSLGPGLQYEQYF.

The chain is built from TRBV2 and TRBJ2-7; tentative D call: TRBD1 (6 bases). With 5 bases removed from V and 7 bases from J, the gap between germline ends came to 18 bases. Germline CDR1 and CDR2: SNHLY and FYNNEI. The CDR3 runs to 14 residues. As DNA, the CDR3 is TGTGCCAGCAGTAAGACAGGAGTCCCTACAGAGCAGTACTTC. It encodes CASSKTGVPTEQYF.

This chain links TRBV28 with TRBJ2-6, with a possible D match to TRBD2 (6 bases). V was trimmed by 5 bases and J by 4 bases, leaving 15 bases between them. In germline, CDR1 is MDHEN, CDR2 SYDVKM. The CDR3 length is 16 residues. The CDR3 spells CASSQGGGAGANVLTF. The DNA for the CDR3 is TGTGCCAGCAGTCAAGGAGGAGGGGCAGGGGCCAACGTCCTGACTTTC.

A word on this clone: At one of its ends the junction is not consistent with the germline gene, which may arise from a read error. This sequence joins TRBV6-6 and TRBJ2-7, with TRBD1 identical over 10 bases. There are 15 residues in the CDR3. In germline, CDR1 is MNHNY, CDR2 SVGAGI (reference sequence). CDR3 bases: TGTGCCAGCAGTCGGCCGGGACAGGGGATATACGGGCAGTACTTC. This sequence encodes CASSRPGQGIYGQYF.

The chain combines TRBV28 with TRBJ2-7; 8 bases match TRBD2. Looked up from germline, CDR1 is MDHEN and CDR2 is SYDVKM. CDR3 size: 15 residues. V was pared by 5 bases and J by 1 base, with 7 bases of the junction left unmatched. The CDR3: CASSRSGTLSYEQYF. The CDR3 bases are TGTGCCAGCAGTCGTAGCGGGACTTTGTCCTACGAGCAGTACTTC.

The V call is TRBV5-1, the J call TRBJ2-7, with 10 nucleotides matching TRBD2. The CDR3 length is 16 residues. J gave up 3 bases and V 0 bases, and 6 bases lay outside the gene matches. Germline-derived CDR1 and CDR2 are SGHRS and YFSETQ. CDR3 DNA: TGCGCCAGCAGCTTGGCTTCTAGCGGGGGAAACTACGAGCAGTACTTC. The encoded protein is CASSLASSGGNYEQYF. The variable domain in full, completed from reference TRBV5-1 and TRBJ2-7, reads KAGVTQTPRYLIKTRGQQVTLSCSPISGHRSVSWYQQTPGQGLQFLFEYFSETQRNKGNFPGRFSGRQFSNSRSEMNVSTLELGDSALYLCASSLASSGGNYEQYFGPGTRLTVT.

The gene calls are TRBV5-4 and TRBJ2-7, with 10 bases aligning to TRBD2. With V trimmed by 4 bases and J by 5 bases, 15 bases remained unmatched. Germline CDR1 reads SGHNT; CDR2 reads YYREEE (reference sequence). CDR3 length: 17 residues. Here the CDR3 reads CASSAGVGLAVPDEQYF. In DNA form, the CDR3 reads TGTGCCAGCAGCGCCGGAGTAGGACTAGCGGTCCCCGACGAGCAGTACTTC. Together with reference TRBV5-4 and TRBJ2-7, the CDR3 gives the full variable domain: ETGVTQSPTHLIKTRGQQVTLRCSSQSGHNTVSWYQQALGQGPQFIFQYYREEENGRGNFPPRFSGLQFPNYSSELNVNALELDDSALYLCASSAGVGLAVPDEQYFGPGTRLTVT.

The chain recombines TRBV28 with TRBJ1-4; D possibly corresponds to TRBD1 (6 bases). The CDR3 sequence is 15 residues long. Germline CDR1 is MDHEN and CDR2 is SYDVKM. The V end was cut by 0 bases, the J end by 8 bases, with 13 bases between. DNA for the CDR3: TGTGCCAGCAGTTTATGGGCAGGGGTAGGCGAAAAACTGTTTTTT. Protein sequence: CASSLWAGVGEKLFF.

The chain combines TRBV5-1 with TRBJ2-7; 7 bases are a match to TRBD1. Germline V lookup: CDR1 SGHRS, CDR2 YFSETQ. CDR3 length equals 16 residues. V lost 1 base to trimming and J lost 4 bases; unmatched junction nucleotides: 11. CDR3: CASSLTSGGISYEQYF. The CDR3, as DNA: TGCGCCAGCAGCTTGACTTCAGGGGGTATTTCGTACGAGCAGTACTTC.

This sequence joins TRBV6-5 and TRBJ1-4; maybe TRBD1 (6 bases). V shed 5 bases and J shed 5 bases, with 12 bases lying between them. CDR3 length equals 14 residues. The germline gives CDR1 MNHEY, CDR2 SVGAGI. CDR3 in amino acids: CASSRTVVNEKLFF. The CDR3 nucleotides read TGTGCCAGCAGTCGGACAGTAGTCAATGAAAAACTGTTTTTT.

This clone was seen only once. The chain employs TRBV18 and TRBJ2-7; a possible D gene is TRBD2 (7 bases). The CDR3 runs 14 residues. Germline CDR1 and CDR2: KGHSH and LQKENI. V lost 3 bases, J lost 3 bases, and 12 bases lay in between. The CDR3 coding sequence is TGTGCCAGCTCACCGGGGGGGCCGGTCTACGAGCAGTACTTC. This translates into CASSPGGPVYEQYF.

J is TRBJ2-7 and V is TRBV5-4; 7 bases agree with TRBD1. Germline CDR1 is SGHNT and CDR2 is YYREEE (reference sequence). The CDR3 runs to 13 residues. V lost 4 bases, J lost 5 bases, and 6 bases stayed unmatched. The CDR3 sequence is CASSPKGADEQYF. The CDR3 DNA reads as TGTGCCAGCAGCCCCAAGGGGGCGGACGAGCAGTACTTC.

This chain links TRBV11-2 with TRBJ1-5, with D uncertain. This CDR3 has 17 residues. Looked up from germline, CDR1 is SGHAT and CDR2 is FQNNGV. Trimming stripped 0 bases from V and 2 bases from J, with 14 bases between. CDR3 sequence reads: CASSLDRMEWGNQPQHF. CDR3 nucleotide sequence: TGTGCCAGCAGCTTAGATCGAATGGAGTGGGGCAATCAGCCCCAGCATTTT.

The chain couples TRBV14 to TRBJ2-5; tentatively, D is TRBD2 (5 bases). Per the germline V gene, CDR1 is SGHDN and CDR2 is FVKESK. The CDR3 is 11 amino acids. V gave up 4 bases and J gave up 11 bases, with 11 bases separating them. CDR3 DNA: TGTGCCAGCAGCCCCGGCGGAGGACAGTACTTC. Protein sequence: CASSPGGGQYF.

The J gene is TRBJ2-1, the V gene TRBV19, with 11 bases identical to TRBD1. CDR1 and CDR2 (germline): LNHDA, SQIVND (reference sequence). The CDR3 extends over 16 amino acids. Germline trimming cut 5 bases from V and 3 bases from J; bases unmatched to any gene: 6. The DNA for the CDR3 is TGTGCCAGTAGTGCCCGGACAGGGGGCAACTACAATGAGCAGTTCTTC. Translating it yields CASSARTGGNYNEQFF.

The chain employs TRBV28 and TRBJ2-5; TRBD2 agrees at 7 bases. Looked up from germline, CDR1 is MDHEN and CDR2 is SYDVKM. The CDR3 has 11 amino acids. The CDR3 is CAGGYQETQYF. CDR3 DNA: TGTGCGGGAGGGTACCAAGAGACCCAGTACTTC.

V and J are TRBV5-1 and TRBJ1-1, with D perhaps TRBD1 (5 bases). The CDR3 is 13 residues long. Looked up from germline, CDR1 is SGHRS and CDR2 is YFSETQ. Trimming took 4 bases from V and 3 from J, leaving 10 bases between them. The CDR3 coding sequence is TGCGCCAGCAGCACCGGACAAGACACTGAAGCTTTCTTT. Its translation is CASSTGQDTEAFF. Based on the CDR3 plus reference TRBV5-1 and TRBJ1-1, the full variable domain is KAGVTQTPRYLIKTRGQQVTLSCSPISGHRSVSWYQQTPGQGLQFLFEYFSETQRNKGNFPGRFSGRQFSNSRSEMNVSTLELGDSALYLCASSTGQDTEAFFGQGTRLTVV.

The CDR3 DNA is TGTGCCAGCCAGCGGGGGGTGGAAGAGACCCAGTACTTC. It yields the protein CASQRGVEETQYF. The chain recombines TRBV7-8 with TRBJ2-5, with 9 bases identical to TRBD2. The CDR3 sequence is 13 residues long. Trimming took 8 bases from V and 3 from J; bases not matched to a gene: 4. Germline CDR1 is SGHVS and CDR2 is FQNEAQ.

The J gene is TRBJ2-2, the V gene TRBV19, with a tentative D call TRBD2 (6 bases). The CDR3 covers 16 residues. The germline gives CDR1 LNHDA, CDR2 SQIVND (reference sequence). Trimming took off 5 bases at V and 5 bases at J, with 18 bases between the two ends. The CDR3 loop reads CASSAGGWGETGELFF. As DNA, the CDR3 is TGTGCCAGTAGTGCCGGCGGGTGGGGGGAAACCGGGGAGCTGTTTTTT.

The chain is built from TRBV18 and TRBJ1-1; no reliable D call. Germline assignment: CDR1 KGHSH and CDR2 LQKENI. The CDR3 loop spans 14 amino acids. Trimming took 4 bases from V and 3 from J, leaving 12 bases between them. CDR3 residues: CASSLTTRDTEAFF. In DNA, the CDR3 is TGTGCCAGCTCACTTACAACGAGGGACACTGAAGCTTTCTTT.

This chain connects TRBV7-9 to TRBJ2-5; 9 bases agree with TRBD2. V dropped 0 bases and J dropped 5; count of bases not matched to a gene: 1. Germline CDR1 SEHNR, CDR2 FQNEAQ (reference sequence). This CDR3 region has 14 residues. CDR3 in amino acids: CASSLAGLAETQYF. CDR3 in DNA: TGTGCCAGCAGCTTAGCAGGACTAGCGGAGACCCAGTACTTC.

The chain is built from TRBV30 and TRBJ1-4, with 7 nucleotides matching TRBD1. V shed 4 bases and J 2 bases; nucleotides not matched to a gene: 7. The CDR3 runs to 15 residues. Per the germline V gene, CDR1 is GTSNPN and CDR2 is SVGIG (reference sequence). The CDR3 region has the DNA TGTGCCTGGACAAAGACAGGGAGGACTAATGAAAAACTGTTTTTT. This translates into CAWTKTGRTNEKLFF.

CDR3 amino acids: CASAPQVGGETQYF. The CDR3 coding sequence is TGTGCTAGTGCCCCTCAGGTGGGGGGGGAGACCCAGTACTTC. This rearrangement joins TRBV12-5 to TRBJ2-5, with 7 bases lining up with TRBD2. Germline V gives CDR1 LGHNT, CDR2 FRNRAP. After removal of 7 bases from V and 5 bases from J, the junction contained 10 bases not matched to a gene. The CDR3 loop spans 14 amino acids.

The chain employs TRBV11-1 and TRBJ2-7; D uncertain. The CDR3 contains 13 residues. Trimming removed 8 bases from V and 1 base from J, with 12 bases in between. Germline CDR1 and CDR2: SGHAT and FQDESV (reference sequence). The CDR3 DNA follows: TGTGCCAGCGAGGATGGCCAGTCCTACGAGCAGTACTTC. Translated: CASEDGQSYEQYF.

CDR3 region: CASSYRGQGLYEQYF. CDR3 nucleotide sequence: TGTGCCAGCAGTTACCGCGGACAGGGACTCTACGAGCAGTACTTC. J is TRBJ2-7 and V is TRBV6-5, with 8 positions matching TRBD1. Germline assignment: CDR1 MNHEY and CDR2 SVGAGI. The trim removed 2 bases at V and 3 bases at J, leaving 6 bases unmatched. The CDR3 length is 15 residues.